These 18 T cell receptor beta chains came from one sample sequenced in a study of shared clonotypes between healthy human individuals. The naive CD8 population came from CD45RO-negative cells selected for CCR7, without terminally differentiated effector memory CD45RA+ cells. Repertoires were generated with immunoSEQ multiplex PCR, while TCRdb's copy carries only in-frame clones and drops some. The sample lists roughly 590,000 clones, about 95% seen once, with 0.085% to 0.11% in the top ten. Material for sequencing was naive CD8+ T cells sorted from blood. The source is a woman between 25 and 40 years old in good health.

In this sample, this clone turned up once. The chain couples TRBV7-9 to TRBJ2-5; D is possibly TRBD1 (5 bases). The CDR3 contains 15 residues. V lost 5 bases and J lost 1, with 14 bases in between. Germline V gene sequence: CDR1 SEHNR, CDR2 FQNEAQ (reference sequence). The CDR3 bases are TGTGCCAGCAGCGGCCGACAGACACTCCAAGAGACCCAGTACTTC. Translation gives CASSGRQTLQETQYF.

The CDR3 nucleotides read TGTGCCAGCAGCTCTAACACGCGGAGATACGAGCAGTTCTTC. As protein: CASSSNTRRYEQFF. The gene calls are TRBV13 and TRBJ2-1, with D unclear. Germline V CDR1 and CDR2: PRHDT, FYEKMQ (reference sequence). This CDR3 spans 14 amino acids. V was cut by 4 bases and J by 10 bases, with 17 bases left in between. Drawing the rest from reference TRBV13 and TRBJ2-1, the complete variable domain is AAGVIQSPRHLIKEKRETATLKCYPIPRHDTVYWYQQGPGQDPQFLISFYEKMQSDKGSIPDRFSAQQFSDYHSELNMSSLELGDSALYFCASSSNTRRYEQFFGPGTRLTVL.

On this clone itself: Within the sample, other DNA sequences also encode this same CDR3. This chain links TRBV28 with TRBJ1-1; D is ambiguous. The ends were cut back, 6 bases at V and 1 base at J, with 12 bases in the middle. From germline, CDR1 is MDHEN and CDR2 SYDVKM. This CDR3 region has 14 residues. The CDR3 here is CASSPGPGNTEAFF. CDR3 in DNA: TGTGCCAGCAGCCCTGGCCCAGGGAACACTGAAGCTTTCTTT.

The chain employs TRBV19 and TRBJ1-2, with D tentatively TRBD1 (6 bases). This CDR3 region has 14 residues. V lost 2 bases to trimming and J lost 4 bases, with 11 bases between them. Germline V lookup: CDR1 LNHDA, CDR2 SQIVND (reference sequence). CDR3 bases: TGTGCCAGTAGTATAAGTACAGGGAGCTATGGCTACACCTTC. Protein product: CASSISTGSYGYTF. Combining the CDR3 with reference TRBV19 and TRBJ1-2 gives the whole variable domain DGGITQSPKYLFRKEGQNVTLSCEQNLNHDAMYWYRQDPGQGLRLIYYSQIVNDFQKGDIAEGYSVSREKKESFPLTVTSAQKNPTAFYLCASSISTGSYGYTFGSGTRLTVV.

The chain carries TRBV28 and TRBJ2-2, with unresolved D. There are 14 residues in the CDR3. V was clipped by 2 bases and J by 2 bases, with 6 bases between them. The germline CDR1 and CDR2 sequences are MDHEN and SYDVKM. The DNA for the CDR3 is TGTGCCAGCAGTTTAGCCGCTAACACCGGGGAGCTGTTTTTT. As protein: CASSLAANTGELFF.

This CDR3 is CASSLEGLGLTDTQYF. CDR3 nucleotides: TGTGCCAGCAGCTTGGAAGGCTTGGGCCTCACAGATACGCAGTATTTT. V is TRBV5-4 and J is TRBJ2-3; D is undetermined. Germline V gene lookup returns CDR1 SGHNT and CDR2 YYREEE (reference sequence). V was pared by 0 bases and J by 2 bases, with 13 bases between. The CDR3 totals 16 residues.

The chain links TRBV19 to TRBJ2-1, with D perhaps matching TRBD1 (6 bases). V shed 3 bases and J shed 6 bases, with 18 bases lying between them. The CDR3 spans 16 residues. Looked up from germline, CDR1 is LNHDA and CDR2 is SQIVND (reference sequence). The CDR3 protein is CASSIGGHERPNEQFF. The CDR3 DNA is TGTGCCAGTAGTATTGGGGGACATGAGAGGCCCAATGAGCAGTTCTTC.

The chain uses TRBV4-1 and TRBJ2-5, with 7 nucleotides matching TRBD2. This CDR3 is built from 15 residues. V was clipped by 0 bases and J by 4 bases; unmatched bases: 5. Germline CDR1 and CDR2: MGHRA and YSYEKL. The CDR3 sequence: CASSQDRGRGETQYF. CDR3 in DNA: TGCGCCAGCAGCCAAGATCGGGGGAGGGGAGAGACCCAGTACTTC.

This chain joins TRBV5-1 and TRBJ2-5; 7 bases match TRBD1. Per germline, CDR1 SGHRS and CDR2 YFSETQ. This CDR3 is 17 amino acids long. V shed 3 bases, J shed 0 bases, and the junction held 11 bases outside the gene matches. CDR3 amino acids: CASSWGPDRVYQETQYF. The DNA for the CDR3 is TGCGCCAGCAGCTGGGGACCAGACAGGGTCTACCAAGAGACCCAGTACTTC.

This chain connects TRBV13 to TRBJ2-5, with D maybe TRBD1 (6 bases). The length of the CDR3 is 14 residues. CDR1 and CDR2 (germline): PRHDT, FYEKMQ (reference sequence). V dropped 3 bases and J dropped 1 base, with 9 bases sitting between them. The CDR3 DNA reads TGTGCCAGCAGCTTCCGACAGGTCCAAGAGACCCAGTACTTC. Translating it yields CASSFRQVQETQYF.

With regard to this clone: At the DNA level, this CDR3 is encoded by other sequences in the same sample as well. This chain connects TRBV7-6 to TRBJ2-1; no clear D. CDR1 and CDR2 from the germline V gene are SGHVS and FNYEAQ. V lost 1 base and J lost 0, with 4 bases in between. This CDR3 is 14 amino acids long. The CDR3 protein is CASSLGGSYNEQFF. The DNA of the CDR3 is TGTGCCAGCAGCTTAGGGGGCTCCTACAATGAGCAGTTCTTC.

CDR3 DNA sequence: TGCAGCGTTGTTAAGGACAATGAGCAGTTCTTC. Protein: CSVVKDNEQFF. This chain links TRBV29-1 with TRBJ2-1; D not certain. V lost 4 bases and J 5 bases, leaving 6 bases between the germline ends. The CDR3 totals 11 residues. Germline V lookup: CDR1 SQVTM, CDR2 ANQGSEA.

V and J are TRBV11-2 and TRBJ2-7; possibly TRBD1 for D (6 bases). Germline CDR1 SGHAT, CDR2 FQNNGV. Trimming removed 5 bases at V and 7 bases at J, with 9 bases between. This CDR3 region has 11 residues. The CDR3 loop is CASSGRGEQYF. The CDR3 bases are TGTGCCAGCAGCGGTAGGGGGGAGCAGTACTTC.

The chain uses TRBV29-1 and TRBJ2-7; D unresolved. Trimming took off 1 base at V and 0 bases at J, with 10 bases between the two ends. The CDR3 runs 14 residues. The germline V gene has CDR1 SQVTM and CDR2 ANQGSEA. Here the CDR3 DNA reads TGCAGCGTTGAAGGGCAGGAGAGCTCCTACGAGCAGTACTTC. Protein: CSVEGQESSYEQYF.

The chain joins TRBV7-9 to TRBJ2-2; 7 positions match TRBD2. After removal of 6 bases from V and 9 bases from J, the junction contained 13 bases not matched to a gene. Germline V CDR1 and CDR2: SEHNR, FQNEAQ (reference sequence). The CDR3 covers 15 residues. The CDR3 sequence is CASRTSPGGEWELFF. The DNA of the CDR3 is TGTGCCAGCAGGACTAGTCCGGGGGGTGAATGGGAGCTGTTTTTT.

The J gene is TRBJ2-3, the V gene TRBV19; D remains ambiguous. The CDR3 runs to 12 residues. Germline loops: CDR1 LNHDA, CDR2 SQIVND (reference sequence). V gave up 4 bases and J gave up 8 bases, with 10 bases separating them. The CDR3 region has the DNA TGTGCCAGTAGTAGCGTGTCGGGTACGCAGTATTTT. Amino acid sequence: CASSSVSGTQYF.

A single count supports this clone. The V gene is TRBV4-1, the J gene TRBJ2-2, with 7 bases matching TRBD1. V trimming: 6 bases; J trimming: 6 bases; junction bases outside the gene matches: 10. The CDR3 spans 15 residues. Germline lookup yields CDR1 MGHRA and CDR2 YSYEKL. The CDR3 nucleotides are TGCGCCAGCAGTCCAAGCCAGGGGGTGGCCGGGGAGCTGTTTTTT. Its protein product is CASSPSQGVAGELFF.

The chain is built from TRBV29-1 and TRBJ1-1; D uncertain. Trimming removed 7 bases from V and 3 bases from J, with 9 bases in between. CDR1 SQVTM and CDR2 ANQGSEA come from the germline V gene. The CDR3 extends over 11 amino acids. CDR3: CSAWADTEAFF. The DNA for the CDR3 is TGCAGCGCTTGGGCGGACACTGAAGCTTTCTTT.